This is a list of T cell receptor beta chains from one sample in a study of CD8 T cells in Susac syndrome. In TCRdb, the immunoSEQ multiplex PCR reads were re-called with MiXCR into one record per CDR3 protein. Here the sample spans 170,000 or so distinct CDR3 sequences, around 93% being singletons. The sample taken for sequencing was CD4+ T cells from PBMCs. The receptors come from a human donor with multiple sclerosis. CDR3s include the opening cysteine and the closing phenylalanine or tryptophan. A D gene is named only where the DNA matches it firmly. Clone size is stated in some rows and not others, as once, few, many or a class when expanded.

clone size,V gene,D gene,J gene,CDR3 protein,CDR3 DNA
NA,TRBV19,NA,TRBJ2-6,CASSISTGAGANVLTF,TGTGCCAGTAGTATCTCGACGGGAGCTGGGGCCAACGTCCTGACTTTC
NA,TRBV15,NA,TRBJ1-5,CATSRGENRGNQPQHF,TGTGCCACCAGCAGAGGGGAAAACAGGGGCAATCAGCCCCAGCATTTT
NA,TRBV12-5,NA,TRBJ1-2,CARIQGDHYGYTF,TGTGCTAGAATACAGGGAGACCATTATGGCTACACCTTC
NA,TRBV27,TRBD2,TRBJ2-7,CASSSRGSGATYEQYF,TGTGCCAGCAGTTCCCGGGGTAGCGGGGCCACCTACGAGCAGTACTTC
few,TRBV4-1,NA,TRBJ2-7,CASSTLTGRTYEQYF,TGCGCCAGCAGCACCCTGACGGGGCGCACCTACGAGCAGTACTTC
NA,TRBV27,NA,TRBJ2-5,CASSPELEETQYF,TGTGCCAGCAGTCCTGAGTTAGAAGAGACCCAGTACTTC
NA,TRBV2,NA,TRBJ2-1,CASRTGSSYNEQFF,TGTGCCAGCAGGACGGGGAGTTCCTACAATGAGCAGTTCTTC
NA,TRBV4-1,TRBD1,TRBJ1-2,CASSQDGTGVYGYTF,TGCGCCAGCAGCCAAGACGGTACAGGGGTCTATGGCTACACCTTC
NA,TRBV9,NA,TRBJ1-5,CASSVGEGTDQPQHF,TGTGCCAGCAGCGTAGGGGAGGGAACCGATCAGCCCCAGCATTTT
NA,TRBV19,TRBD2,TRBJ2-2,CASSTHRTSGSNTGELFF,TGTGCCAGTAGTACCCATCGAACTAGCGGCTCGAACACCGGGGAGCTGTTTTTT
once,TRBV30,NA,TRBJ2-7,CAWSERGYEQYF,TGTGCCTGGAGTGAGAGGGGGTACGAGCAGTACTTC
NA,TRBV19,NA,TRBJ2-2,CASSAQGARELFF,TGTGCCAGTAGTGCACAGGGTGCCCGGGAGCTGTTTTTT
once,TRBV19,TRBD2,TRBJ2-3,CASGLASTPDTQYF,TGTGCCAGTGGACTAGCGAGTACCCCAGATACGCAGTATTTT
NA,TRBV15,NA,TRBJ1-5,CATSRAGGNQPQHF,TGTGCCACCAGCAGAGCTGGAGGGAATCAGCCCCAGCATTTT
few,TRBV4-3,NA,TRBJ2-5,CASSQEFPKGETQYF,TGCGCCAGCAGCCAAGAATTCCCCAAGGGGGAGACCCAGTACTTC
NA,TRBV30,TRBD2,TRBJ2-1,CAWSVFGAGGNEQFF,TGTGCCTGGAGTGTATTCGGAGCGGGAGGTAATGAGCAGTTCTTC
NA,TRBV29-1,NA,TRBJ1-2,CSGADSDGYTF,TGCAGCGGGGCCGACAGCGATGGCTACACCTTC
NA,TRBV20-1,NA,TRBJ1-1,CSASQGWGNTEAFF,TGCAGTGCGAGTCAGGGGTGGGGAAACACTGAAGCTTTCTTT
NA,TRBV28,TRBD1,TRBJ1-2,CASSLDRIYGYTF,TGTGCCAGCAGTTTGGACAGGATCTATGGCTACACCTTC
once,TRBV11-1,NA,TRBJ2-7,CASSFERQTYEQYF,TGTGCCAGCAGCTTCGAGAGACAGACCTACGAGCAGTACTTC
NA,TRBV20-1,NA,TRBJ1-2,CSAREDSYGYTF,TGCAGTGCTAGAGAAGACAGCTATGGCTACACCTTC
NA,TRBV7-6,NA,TRBJ1-6,CASSSRSETLHF,TGTGCCAGCAGTTCCCGATCGGAAACCCTCCACTTT
NA,TRBV30,NA,TRBJ2-2,CAWSRLDPGELFF,TGTGCCTGGTCCAGACTAGACCCCGGGGAGCTGTTTTTT
NA,TRBV7-3,TRBD2,TRBJ2-1,CASSSQGLGVEQFF,TGTGCCAGCAGCTCACAGGGACTAGGGGTTGAGCAGTTCTTC
once,TRBV28,NA,TRBJ2-7,CASTRTGYEQYF,TGTGCCAGCACTAGAACTGGCTACGAGCAGTACTTC
NA,TRBV4-2,TRBD1,TRBJ2-5,CASSQRQGARQETQYF,TGTGCCAGCAGCCAACGACAGGGGGCCCGGCAAGAGACCCAGTACTTC
NA,TRBV6-1,TRBD2,TRBJ2-3,CASKLGGSADTQYF,TGTGCCAGCAAGCTCGGGGGGTCAGCAGATACGCAGTATTTT
NA,TRBV20-1,TRBD1,TRBJ1-2,CSARIRDRGTNYGYTF,TGCAGTGCTCGAATCCGGGACAGGGGGACTAACTATGGCTACACCTTC
NA,TRBV29-1,NA,TRBJ1-5,CSVGPGGNQPQHF,TGCAGCGTGGGACCGGGGGGCAATCAGCCCCAGCATTTT
NA,TRBV12-3/TRBV12-4,NA,TRBJ1-2,CATTRGGLWQDYGYTF,TGTGCCACCACCCGGGGAGGGTTATGGCAGGACTATGGCTACACCTTC
few,TRBV4-3,NA,TRBJ1-2,CASRPVWPYLTYGYTF,TGCGCCAGCAGACCCGTCTGGCCCTACCTGACTTATGGCTACACCTTC
few,TRBV27,TRBD1,TRBJ1-5,CASSPDRDNQPQHF,TGTGCCAGCAGTCCAGACAGGGACAATCAGCCCCAGCATTTT
NA,TRBV20-1,TRBD2,TRBJ2-7,CSARASGGSYEQYF,TGCAGTGCTAGAGCTAGCGGGGGCTCCTACGAGCAGTACTTC
NA,TRBV28,NA,TRBJ1-1,CASSNRAEAFF,TGTGCCAGCAGTAACAGGGCTGAAGCTTTCTTT
NA,TRBV3-1,NA,TRBJ1-2,CASSSDHAGRGGYTF,TGTGCCAGCAGCTCGGACCATGCCGGTCGTGGGGGCTACACCTTC
NA,TRBV6-2/TRBV6-3,NA,TRBJ1-1,CASSYSWMGNTEAFF,TGTGCCAGCAGTTACTCTTGGATGGGGAACACTGAAGCTTTCTTT
NA,TRBV5-4,NA,TRBJ1-1,CASSLALQNTEAFF,TGTGCCAGCAGCTTGGCCTTACAGAACACTGAAGCTTTCTTT
NA,TRBV4-3,NA,TRBJ1-3,CASSQEAFRTGNTIYF,TGCGCCAGCAGCCAAGAGGCCTTCCGTACTGGAAACACCATATATTTT
NA,TRBV30,TRBD1,TRBJ1-1,CAWSSRGPEAFF,TGTGCCTGGAGTAGCAGGGGGCCTGAAGCTTTCTTT
NA,TRBV20-1,TRBD2,TRBJ2-2,CSALPSGRAHTGELFF,TGCAGTGCCTTGCCCAGCGGGAGGGCCCACACCGGGGAGCTGTTTTTT
NA,TRBV28,NA,TRBJ1-2,CASSFVAYGYTF,TGTGCCAGCAGTTTTGTCGCCTATGGCTACACCTTC
NA,TRBV7-2,NA,TRBJ1-2,CASSLASGAFHTF,TGTGCCAGCAGCTTAGCCTCGGGGGCGTTTCACACCTTC
NA,TRBV28,NA,TRBJ1-6,CASRGGAGSPLHF,TGTGCCAGCAGAGGAGGGGCCGGTTCACCCCTCCACTTT
NA,TRBV10-2,TRBD1,TRBJ2-1,CASSVGTGPWGEQFF,TGCGCCAGCAGTGTGGGGACAGGTCCCTGGGGCGAGCAGTTCTTC
NA,TRBV5-4,NA,TRBJ1-2,CASSWDHEDYTF,TGTGCCAGCAGCTGGGACCATGAAGACTACACCTTC
NA,TRBV6-5,NA,TRBJ1-2,CASSYSVPLTQGGYTF,TGTGCCAGCAGTTACTCCGTCCCCCTCACCCAGGGCGGCTACACCTTC
once,TRBV5-1,NA,TRBJ2-5,CASSLAAVQETQYF,TGCGCCAGCAGCTTGGCAGCAGTCCAAGAGACCCAGTACTTC
NA,TRBV24-1,TRBD1,TRBJ1-5,CATSDSDRYDQPQHF,TGTGCCACCAGTGATTCGGACAGGTACGATCAGCCCCAGCATTTT
NA,TRBV7-2,TRBD1,TRBJ2-7,CASTLDRALYEQYF,TGTGCCAGCACCCTGGACAGGGCCCTTTACGAGCAGTACTTC
NA,TRBV6-5,NA,TRBJ2-3,CASTDSTDTQYF,TGTGCCAGTACGGACTCCACAGATACGCAGTATTTT
NA,TRBV5-1,NA,TRBJ1-1,CASSLGNSGYTEAFF,TGCGCCAGCAGCTTGGGGAATTCAGGGTATACTGAAGCTTTCTTT
NA,TRBV6-5,NA,TRBJ2-3,CASSYSIEGTLRDTQYF,TGTGCCAGCAGTTACTCGATAGAGGGAACTCTCAGAGATACGCAGTATTTT
once,TRBV3-1,NA,TRBJ2-2,CASSHNTGSGELFF,TGTGCCAGCAGCCATAACACTGGGTCCGGGGAGCTGTTTTTT
NA,TRBV5-4,NA,TRBJ2-2,CASSLDMNTGELFF,TGTGCCAGCAGCTTGGACATGAACACCGGGGAGCTGTTTTTT
NA,TRBV9,TRBD2,TRBJ2-7,CASSVEPSGSYEQYF,TGTGCCAGCAGCGTAGAGCCTAGCGGATCCTACGAGCAGTACTTC
NA,TRBV7-2,TRBD2,TRBJ2-1,CASSPGAGEQFF,TGTGCCAGCAGCCCAGGAGCGGGGGAGCAGTTCTTC
NA,TRBV11-2,TRBD2,TRBJ2-5,CASSASLAGGVSQYF,TGTGCCAGCAGCGCCTCTCTAGCGGGGGGTGTGTCCCAGTACTTC
NA,TRBV29-1,NA,TRBJ1-1,CSVGRWNTEAFF,TGCAGCGTCGGACGGTGGAACACTGAAGCTTTCTTT
NA,TRBV3-1,NA,TRBJ2-5,CASKPNGETQYF,TGTGCCAGCAAACCCAATGGAGAGACCCAGTACTTC